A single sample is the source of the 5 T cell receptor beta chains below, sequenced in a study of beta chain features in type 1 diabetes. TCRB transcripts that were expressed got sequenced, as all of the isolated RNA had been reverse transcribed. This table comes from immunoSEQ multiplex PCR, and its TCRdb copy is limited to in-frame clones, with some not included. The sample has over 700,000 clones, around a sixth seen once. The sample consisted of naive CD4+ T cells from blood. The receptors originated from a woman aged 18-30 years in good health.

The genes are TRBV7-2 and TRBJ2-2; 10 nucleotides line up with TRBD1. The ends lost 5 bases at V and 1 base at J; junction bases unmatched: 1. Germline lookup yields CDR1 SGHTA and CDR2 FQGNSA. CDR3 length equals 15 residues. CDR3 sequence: CASSRDRGNTGELFF. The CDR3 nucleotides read TGTGCCAGCAGCCGGGACAGGGGGAACACCGGGGAGCTGTTTTTT.

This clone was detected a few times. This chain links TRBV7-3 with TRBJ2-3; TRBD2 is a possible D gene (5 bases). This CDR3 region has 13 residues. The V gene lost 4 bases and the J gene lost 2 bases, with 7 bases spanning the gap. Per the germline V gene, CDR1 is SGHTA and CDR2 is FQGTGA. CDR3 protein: CASSSTNTDTQYF. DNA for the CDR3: TGTGCCAGCAGCTCGACTAACACAGATACGCAGTATTTT.

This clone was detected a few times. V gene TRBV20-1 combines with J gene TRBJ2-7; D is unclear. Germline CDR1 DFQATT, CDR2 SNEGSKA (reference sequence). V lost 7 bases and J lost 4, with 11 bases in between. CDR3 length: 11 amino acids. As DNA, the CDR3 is TGCAGTGGAATGGTGTTATACGAGCAGTACTTC. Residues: CSGMVLYEQYF.

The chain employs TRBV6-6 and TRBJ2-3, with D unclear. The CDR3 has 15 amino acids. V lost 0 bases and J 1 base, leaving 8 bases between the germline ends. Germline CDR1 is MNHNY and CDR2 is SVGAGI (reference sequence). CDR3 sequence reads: CASSYSSVGTDTQYF. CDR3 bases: TGTGCCAGCAGTTACTCGAGTGTCGGCACAGATACGCAGTATTTT.

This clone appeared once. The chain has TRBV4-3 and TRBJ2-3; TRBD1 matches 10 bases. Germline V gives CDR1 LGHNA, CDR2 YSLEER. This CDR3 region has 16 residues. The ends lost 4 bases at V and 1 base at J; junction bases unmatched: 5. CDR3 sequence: CASSPGTGVGTDTQYF. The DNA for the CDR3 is TGCGCCAGCAGCCCCGGGACAGGGGTCGGCACAGATACGCAGTATTTT.